The T cell receptor (beta chain) described here comes from a study of OX40 agonist ivuxolimab in advanced cancers. Only in-frame clones appear in the TCRdb table, and some are missing; sequencing was by immunoSEQ multiplex PCR. Of nearly 90,000 clones listed, 87% were seen once; the top ten hold around 1.6%. The trim removed 2 bases at V and 0 bases at J, leaving 4 bases unmatched. CDR3 length: 16 amino acids. The germline CDR1 and CDR2 sequences are MRHNA and SNTAGT. The V call is TRBV6-4, the J call TRBJ2-3; TRBD2 aligns across 8 bases. Sequenced here: CD4+ or CD8+ T cells sorted from blood, sampled in a trial of the OX40 agonist ivuxolimab. This receptor was identified in an adult with an advanced solid tumor such as melanoma, head and neck, liver or kidney cancer. CDR3 in amino acids: CASSDRGGSSTDTQYF. DNA for the CDR3: TGTGCCAGCAGTGACCGCGGGGGGTCTAGCACAGATACGCAGTATTTT.